Described below is a single TCR beta chain sequence and its context. Its antigen remains unidentified. The data originate from a study of long-term antiretroviral therapy in people with HIV. Study findings and constraints: Relative to control repertoires, HIV repertoires exhibited narrower CDR3 length ranges. Post-ART diversity increased but stayed below transplant donor controls. Regardless of time point, clones expanded before ART dominated the repertoire.

V lost 0 bases and J lost 1, with 12 bases in between. The CDR3 has 16 amino acids. Germline CDR1 is SGHAT and CDR2 is FQNNGV. It was version v3.0 of the immunoSEQ assay that was run at survey level. Using immunoSEQ multiplex PCR, the repertoire was profiled, and TCRdb retains in-frame clones only, with some absent. The sample has 20,000 to 25,000 clones, 85% seen once; the top ten hold 9% to 15%. The receptor's source is a middle-aged man with HIV. The specimen comprised unsorted PBMCs, sampled 1.6 years after starting antiretroviral therapy. J is TRBJ1-1 and V is TRBV11-2; the D is unclear. The CDR3 loop reads CASSLEFGRRNTEAFF. For the CDR3, the DNA is TGTGCCAGCAGCTTAGAATTCGGGCGGAGGAACACTGAAGCTTTCTTT.